A single sample is the source of the 28 T cell receptor beta chains below, sequenced in a study of cytomegalovirus exposure and HLA in healthy donors (dated by TCRdb to 2017 to 2019). Receptor amplification or capture employed the immunoSEQ multiplex PCR assay. TCRdb holds this immuneACCESS table with in-frame rearrangements only. Some clones are missing; in checked studies, unresolved V genes explain under half, and the rest has no known cause. The sample profile shows roughly 150,000 clones; about 89% of them were found once. Of the sample, around 3.2% falls within the top ten clones. The sample consisted of PBMCs. These receptors all come from a woman aged 18-29 years in good health and CMV-seropositive.

This clone was observed a single time. The chain combines TRBV5-1 with TRBJ2-1, with 10 bases lining up with TRBD2. After removal of 6 bases from V and 0 bases from J, the junction contained 3 bases not matched to a gene. The CDR3 covers 15 residues. Germline-derived CDR1 and CDR2 are SGHRS and YFSETQ. The CDR3 spells CASTRTSGSYNEQFF. In DNA, the CDR3 is TGCGCCAGCACCCGGACTAGCGGCTCCTACAATGAGCAGTTCTTC.

This chain links TRBV21-1 with TRBJ1-2; TRBD1 reflects the table's D call only, with no check against the DNA. TRBV21-1 is described as a pseudogene. CDR3 length equals 18 residues. The CDR3 is CASSKSGTSEVPNYGYTF. CDR3 coding DNA: TGTGCCAGCAGCAAATCTGGGACAAGTGAGGTCCCTAACTATGGCTACACCTTC.

The chain combines TRBV7-9 with TRBJ2-3; the D is unclear. V lost 5 bases and J lost 0, with 15 bases in between. Germline CDR1 reads SEHNR; CDR2 reads FQNEAQ (reference sequence). The CDR3 runs to 16 residues. The chain's CDR3 is CASSRHELISTDTQYF. In DNA, the CDR3 is TGTGCCAGCAGCCGACATGAACTTATTAGCACAGATACGCAGTATTTT. The entire variable domain, with the rest obtained from reference TRBV7-9 and TRBJ2-3, is as follows: DTGVSQNPRHKITKRGQNVTFRCDPISEHNRLYWYRQTLGQGPEFLTYFQNEAQLEKSRLLSDRFSAERPKGSFSTLEIQRTEQGDSAMYLCASSRHELISTDTQYFGPGTRLTVL.

The chain couples TRBV5-1 to TRBJ1-1; D gene ambiguous. The CDR3 consists of 16 residues. The V end lost 0 bases, the J end lost 5 bases, and 17 bases lay between the germline ends. The germline V gene has CDR1 SGHRS and CDR2 YFSETQ. DNA for the CDR3: TGCGCCAGCAGCTTGGTGGCAGGTCCCTCGGGGACTGAAGCTTTCTTT. This gives the protein CASSLVAGPSGTEAFF.

This clone has only one observation. This chain links TRBV28 with TRBJ2-5; the D gene is possibly TRBD1 (5 bases). Between the trimmed V and J ends, which lost 3 bases and 3 bases, there was a span of 8 bases. This CDR3 is built from 13 residues. Germline values: CDR1 MDHEN, CDR2 SYDVKM. CDR3 in amino acids: CASSFIGEETQYF. CDR3 bases: TGTGCCAGCAGTTTCATAGGGGAAGAGACCCAGTACTTC. The full variable domain, with the rest looked up from reference TRBV28 and TRBJ2-5, is DVKVTQSSRYLVKRTGEKVFLECVQDMDHENMFWYRQDPGLGLRLIYFSYDVKMKEKGDIPEGYSVSREKKERFSLILESASTNQTSMYLCASSFIGEETQYFGPGTRLLVL.

This rearrangement joins TRBV29-1 to TRBJ2-5; 9 bases map to TRBD2. Germline values: CDR1 SQVTM, CDR2 ANQGSEA. J gave up 5 bases and V 3 bases, and 7 bases lay outside the gene matches. CDR3 length: 14 amino acids. CDR3 bases: TGCAGCGTTGACGTGGCGGGAGGGCCGGAGACCCAGTACTTC. Protein: CSVDVAGGPETQYF.

J is TRBJ1-1 and V is TRBV19; 7 bases are shared with TRBD1. Germline trimming cut 9 bases from V and 1 base from J; bases unmatched to any gene: 5. This CDR3 has 13 residues. CDR1 LNHDA and CDR2 SQIVND come from the germline V gene (reference sequence). CDR3 residues: CASLRDRNTEAFF. CDR3 DNA sequence: TGTGCCAGCCTCCGGGACAGGAACACTGAAGCTTTCTTT. The variable domain in full, completed from reference TRBV19 and TRBJ1-1, reads DGGITQSPKYLFRKEGQNVTLSCEQNLNHDAMYWYRQDPGQGLRLIYYSQIVNDFQKGDIAEGYSVSREKKESFPLTVTSAQKNPTAFYLCASLRDRNTEAFFGQGTRLTVV.

The chain links TRBV6-5 to TRBJ1-5; 7 nucleotides align to TRBD1. J lost 3 bases, V lost 6 bases, and 5 bases had no gene match. The CDR3 has 14 amino acids. Germline V CDR1 and CDR2: MNHEY, SVGAGI. CDR3 in DNA: TGTGCCAGCAGCCCAGGGACAGCCAATCAGCCCCAGCATTTT. It translates to CASSPGTANQPQHF.

The chain couples TRBV6-1 to TRBJ2-1; D remains unclear. The CDR3 runs to 15 residues. Trimming left V 7 bases short and J 6 bases short, with 19 bases between. The germline V gene encodes CDR1 MNHNS and CDR2 SASEGT. The CDR3 sequence: CASILAVRGTNEQFF. The CDR3 DNA reads as TGTGCCAGCATCCTCGCTGTCCGCGGCACCAATGAGCAGTTCTTC.

The chain combines TRBV5-1 with TRBJ2-1; TRBD1 aligns across 7 bases. V shed 1 base, J shed 7 bases, and the junction held 11 bases outside the gene matches. CDR3 size: 16 residues. Germline V gene sequence: CDR1 SGHRS, CDR2 YFSETQ. The DNA of the CDR3 is TGCGCCAGCAGCTTGTTATCACTGACAGGGAGTAATGAGCAGTTCTTC. It yields the protein CASSLLSLTGSNEQFF. The variable domain in full, with the rest retrieved from reference TRBV5-1 and TRBJ2-1, is KAGVTQTPRYLIKTRGQQVTLSCSPISGHRSVSWYQQTPGQGLQFLFEYFSETQRNKGNFPGRFSGRQFSNSRSEMNVSTLELGDSALYLCASSLLSLTGSNEQFFGPGTRLTVL.

This clone was seen a single time. The rearrangement uses TRBV5-1 and TRBJ2-3; 12 positions match TRBD1. This CDR3 comprises 18 residues. V lost 4 bases to trimming and J lost 1 base; unmatched junction nucleotides: 10. Per the germline V gene, CDR1 is SGHRS and CDR2 is YFSETQ. In DNA, the CDR3 is TGCGCCAGCAGCGCCCGGGACAGGGGGCTTCTAGGCACAGATACGCAGTATTTT. Amino acid sequence: CASSARDRGLLGTDTQYF.

This rearrangement joins TRBV19 to TRBJ1-5; 7 bases are shared with TRBD1. The CDR3 length is 16 residues. V lost 9 bases, J lost 2 bases, and 13 bases stayed unmatched. Germline values: CDR1 LNHDA, CDR2 SQIVND (reference sequence). CDR3 nucleotide sequence: TGTGCCAGCAGAGACAGGGTGGTGTATCGCAATCAGCCCCAGCATTTT. Residues: CASRDRVVYRNQPQHF.

This rearrangement joins TRBV28 to TRBJ1-1; 10 bases fit TRBD1. From germline, CDR1 is MDHEN and CDR2 SYDVKM. The CDR3 has 15 residues. Unmatched junction bases numbered 10, after V lost 6 bases and J lost 6 bases. The CDR3, as DNA: TGTGCCAGCAGCGCCTGGGGACAGGGGTTCCCTGAAGCTTTCTTT. Encoded protein: CASSAWGQGFPEAFF.

The rearrangement links TRBV18 to TRBJ1-2; TRBD1 agrees at 7 bases. Per the germline V gene, CDR1 is KGHSH and CDR2 is LQKENI. With 5 bases clipped from V and 5 bases from J, the junction kept 8 bases outside the gene matches. This CDR3 comprises 14 residues. DNA for the CDR3: TGTGCCAGCTCAGAAAAGACAGGGACGTATGGCTACACCTTC. Encoded protein: CASSEKTGTYGYTF.

The chain links TRBV9 to TRBJ2-1; possible D gene TRBD2, 6 bases. Per the germline V gene, CDR1 is SGDLS and CDR2 is YYNGEE. Trimming removed 5 bases at V and 9 bases at J, with 18 bases between. The CDR3 is made up of 14 amino acids. The DNA of the CDR3 is TGTGCCAGCAGGCCAGCGGGCACTGGTTTTGAGCAGTTCTTC. This sequence encodes CASRPAGTGFEQFF.

The chain is built from TRBV5-1 and TRBJ2-3; possibly TRBD2 for D (6 bases). The CDR3 is 18 residues long. Germline CDR1 and CDR2: SGHRS and YFSETQ. V gave up 4 bases and J gave up 1 base, with 22 bases separating them. The CDR3 loop is CASSPGYISWRGTDTQYF. CDR3 bases: TGCGCCAGCAGCCCGGGATATATCTCATGGAGGGGCACAGATACGCAGTATTTT. The whole variable domain, filled in from reference TRBV5-1 and TRBJ2-3, reads KAGVTQTPRYLIKTRGQQVTLSCSPISGHRSVSWYQQTPGQGLQFLFEYFSETQRNKGNFPGRFSGRQFSNSRSEMNVSTLELGDSALYLCASSPGYISWRGTDTQYFGPGTRLTVL.

This chain connects TRBV5-1 to TRBJ1-3, with 7 bases identical to TRBD1. CDR1 is SGHRS, CDR2 YFSETQ, per germline. The CDR3 totals 14 residues. Trimming at V came to 4 bases and at J to 2 bases, leaving 3 bases not matched to a gene. The CDR3 is CASSLGTAGNTIYF. The CDR3 DNA is TGCGCCAGCAGCCTTGGGACAGCTGGAAACACCATATATTTT.

J is TRBJ2-5 and V is TRBV10-3; TRBD2 aligns across 8 bases. The CDR3 has 13 residues. With V trimmed by 10 bases and J by 2 bases, 6 bases remained unmatched. Per the germline V gene, CDR1 is ENHRY and CDR2 is SYGVKD. The CDR3 coding sequence is TGTGCCACCGGAACTAGCGGACAAGAGACCCAGTACTTC. Translated: CATGTSGQETQYF.

The chain carries TRBV4-2 and TRBJ2-2, with D perhaps TRBD2 (7 bases). The CDR3 is 15 residues long. Germline loops: CDR1 LGHNA, CDR2 YNFKEQ. The V and J ends lost 1 base and 5 bases respectively, with 11 bases between them. CDR3 amino acids: CASSQGGRGTGELFF. The CDR3 nucleotides are TGTGCCAGCAGCCAAGGTGGGAGGGGGACCGGGGAGCTGTTTTTT.

V is TRBV7-6 and J is TRBJ1-5; 7 bases are a match to TRBD1. The CDR3 totals 15 residues. With 5 bases clipped from V and 1 base from J, the junction kept 5 bases outside the gene matches. Germline V lookup: CDR1 SGHVS, CDR2 FNYEAQ. The CDR3 DNA reads TGTGCCAGCAGCCCCACAGGGGAGAGCAATCAGCCCCAGCATTTT. As protein: CASSPTGESNQPQHF.

DNA of the CDR3: TGCGCCAGCAGGGTGGCGGGTCAATACAATGAGCAGTTCTTC. Its translation is CASRVAGQYNEQFF. The chain employs TRBV10-2 and TRBJ2-1; D possibly corresponds to TRBD2 (5 bases). CDR3 size: 14 residues. V was shortened by 6 bases and J by 4 bases, with 13 bases between the two germline ends. CDR1 is WSHSY, CDR2 SAAADI, per germline.

The chain recombines TRBV19 with TRBJ2-7; 10 bases map to TRBD2. CDR1 is LNHDA and CDR2 is SQIVND in the germline V gene (reference sequence). There are 14 residues in the CDR3. V was pared by 5 bases and J by 5 bases, with 6 bases of the junction left unmatched. The CDR3 loop is CASSDQGLANEQYF. The CDR3 DNA reads as TGTGCCAGTAGTGATCAGGGACTAGCGAACGAGCAGTACTTC. The full variable domain, its missing parts supplied by reference TRBV19 and TRBJ2-7, is DGGITQSPKYLFRKEGQNVTLSCEQNLNHDAMYWYRQDPGQGLRLIYYSQIVNDFQKGDIAEGYSVSREKKESFPLTVTSAQKNPTAFYLCASSDQGLANEQYFGPGTRLTVT.

The rearrangement links TRBV6-1 to TRBJ2-1, with 9 positions matching TRBD2. The CDR3 runs to 15 residues. Germline loops: CDR1 MNHNS, CDR2 SASEGT. J gave up 3 bases and V 7 bases, and 7 bases lay outside the gene matches. The CDR3 spells CASKRLAGDYNEQFF. CDR3 DNA sequence: TGTGCCAGCAAGAGATTAGCGGGAGACTACAATGAGCAGTTCTTC.

This sequence joins TRBV5-6 and TRBJ2-7; TRBD2 might be the D (5 bases). Germline values: CDR1 SGHDT, CDR2 YYEEEE. The CDR3 spans 16 residues. Trimming removed 4 bases at V and 0 bases at J, with 17 bases between. The CDR3 DNA is TGTGCCAGCAGCCAGCTTGGTCAGCGGAACTCCTACGAGCAGTACTTC. Translation gives CASSQLGQRNSYEQYF.

In this sample, this clone turned up a few times. This sequence joins TRBV7-2 and TRBJ2-1; TRBD1 matches 7 bases. The CDR3 loop spans 15 amino acids. Germline-derived CDR1 and CDR2 are SGHTA and FQGNSA. V was pared by 1 base and J by 2 bases, with 2 bases of the junction left unmatched. The CDR3, as DNA: TGTGCCAGCAGCTTAGAGGGGGCGCCCTACAATGAGCAGTTCTTC. It yields the protein CASSLEGAPYNEQFF.

The chain recombines TRBV28 with TRBJ2-2; 11 bases agree with TRBD1. Unmatched junction bases numbered 6, after V lost 5 bases and J lost 7 bases. CDR1 is MDHEN, CDR2 SYDVKM, per germline. CDR3 length: 15 amino acids. CDR3 nucleotide sequence: TGTGCCAGCAGTCGCGCGGGACAGGGGGGCGGGGAGCTGTTTTTT. Translation gives CASSRAGQGGGELFF.

A few counts support this clone. The chain carries TRBV5-1 and TRBJ2-7; the match to TRBD2 covers 11 bases. Trimming at V came to 4 bases and at J to 6 bases, leaving 3 bases not matched to a gene. The CDR3 is 13 residues long. Germline CDR1 is SGHRS and CDR2 is YFSETQ. The CDR3: CASSHGTSGEQYF. CDR3 DNA sequence: TGCGCCAGCAGCCATGGGACTAGCGGCGAGCAGTACTTC.

The chain is built from TRBV5-1 and TRBJ2-1; D is ambiguous. Trimming took off 0 bases at V and 10 bases at J, with 8 bases between the two ends. Germline-derived CDR1 and CDR2 are SGHRS and YFSETQ. The CDR3 runs to 12 residues. The DNA for the CDR3 is TGCGCCAGCAGCTTGGAGGAGCGCGAGCAGTTCTTC. Its protein is CASSLEEREQFF.